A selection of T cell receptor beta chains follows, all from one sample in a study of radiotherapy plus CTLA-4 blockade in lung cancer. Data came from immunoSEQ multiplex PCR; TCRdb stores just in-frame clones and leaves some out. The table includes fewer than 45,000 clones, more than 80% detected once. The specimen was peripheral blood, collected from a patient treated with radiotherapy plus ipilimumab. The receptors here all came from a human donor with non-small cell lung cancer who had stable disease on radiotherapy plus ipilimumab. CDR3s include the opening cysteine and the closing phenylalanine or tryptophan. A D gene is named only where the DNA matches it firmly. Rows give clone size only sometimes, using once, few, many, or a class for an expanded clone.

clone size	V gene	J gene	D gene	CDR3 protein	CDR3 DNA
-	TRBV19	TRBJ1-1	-	CASSWSDAQGTEAFF	TGTGCCAGTAGTTGGTCAGACGCCCAGGGGACTGAAGCTTTCTTT
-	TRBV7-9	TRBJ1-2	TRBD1	CASSLDQGAYGYTF	TGTGCCAGCAGCTTAGATCAGGGGGCCTATGGCTACACCTTC
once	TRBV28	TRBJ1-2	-	CASSLSPRQAYGYTF	TGTGCCAGCAGTTTATCCCCGAGACAGGCCTATGGCTACACCTTC
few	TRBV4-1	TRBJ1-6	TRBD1	CASSHTRGDNSPLHF	TGCGCCAGCAGCCATACCAGGGGGGACAATTCACCCCTCCACTTT
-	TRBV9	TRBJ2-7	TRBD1	CASSVGTGLSYEQYF	TGTGCCAGCAGCGTAGGGACAGGGCTCTCCTACGAGCAGTACTTC
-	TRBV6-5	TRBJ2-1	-	CASRSGAYNEQFF	TGTGCCAGCAGGTCAGGGGCCTACAATGAGCAGTTCTTC
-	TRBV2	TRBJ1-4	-	CASSARGGGVPFF	TGTGCCAGCAGTGCCCGGGGGGGAGGGGTCCCGTTTTTT
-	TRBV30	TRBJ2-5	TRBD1	CAWRPNPLGQGGETQYF	TGTGCCTGGAGGCCTAACCCCCTCGGACAGGGTGGTGAGACCCAGTACTTC
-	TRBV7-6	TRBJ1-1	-	CASSPRAGYDEAFF	TGTGCCAGCAGCCCCCGGGCAGGGTATGATGAAGCTTTCTTT
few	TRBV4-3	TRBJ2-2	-	CASSPRGADGELFF	TGCGCCAGCAGCCCCAGGGGGGCCGACGGGGAGCTGTTTTTT
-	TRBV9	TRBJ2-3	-	CASSVGGGAGDTDTQYF	TGTGCCAGCAGCGTAGGAGGGGGGGCAGGGGACACAGATACGCAGTATTTT
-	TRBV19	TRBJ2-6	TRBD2	CASTLRLAGASGANVLTF	TGTGCCAGTACCCTTAGACTAGCGGGTGCCTCTGGGGCCAACGTCCTGACTTTC
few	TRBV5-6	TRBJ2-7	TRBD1	CASSIRGHEQYF	TGTGCCAGCAGCATCAGGGGGCACGAGCAGTACTTC
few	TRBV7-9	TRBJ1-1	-	CASSSRTSFIANTEAFF	TGTGCCAGCAGCTCCCGGACAAGCTTCATCGCGAACACTGAAGCTTTCTTT
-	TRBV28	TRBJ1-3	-	CASSTGHRNTIYF	TGTGCCAGCAGCACGGGACACCGAAACACCATATATTTT
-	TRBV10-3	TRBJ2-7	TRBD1	CAITGTGSYEQYF	TGTGCCATCACCGGGACAGGGAGTTACGAGCAGTACTTC
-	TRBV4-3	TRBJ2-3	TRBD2	CASSQDFTGGPIDTQYF	TGCGCCAGCAGCCAAGATTTTACGGGAGGGCCGATAGATACGCAGTATTTT
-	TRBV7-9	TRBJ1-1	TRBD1	CASSLGGQHGRAFF	TGTGCCAGCAGCTTGGGGGGACAGCATGGGAGGGCTTTCTTT
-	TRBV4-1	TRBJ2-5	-	CASSQDPGSQETQYF	TGCGCCAGCAGCCAAGATCCTGGGAGTCAAGAGACCCAGTACTTC
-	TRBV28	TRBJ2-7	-	CASSLPLGSHEQYF	TGTGCCAGCAGTTTACCACTAGGATCCCACGAGCAGTACTTC
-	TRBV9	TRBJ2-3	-	CASSVGGGKGGTDTQYF	TGTGCCAGCAGCGTAGGGGGCGGGAAGGGCGGCACAGATACGCAGTATTTT
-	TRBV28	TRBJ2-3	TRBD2	CASSSGLATDTQYF	TGTGCCAGCAGTTCTGGACTAGCCACCGATACGCAGTATTTT
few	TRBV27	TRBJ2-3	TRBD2	CASSFIPLAGFTDTQYF	TGTGCCAGCAGTTTCATTCCACTAGCGGGATTCACAGATACGCAGTATTTT
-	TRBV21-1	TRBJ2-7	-	CASSNTSGRSYEQYF	TGTGCCAGCAGCAACACTAGCGGGAGGTCCTACGAGCAGTACTTC
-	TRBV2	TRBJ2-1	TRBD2	CASRTISGKGEQFF	TGTGCCAGCAGGACAATTAGCGGGAAGGGCGAGCAGTTCTTC
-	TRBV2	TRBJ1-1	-	CASRDTMNTEAFF	TGTGCCAGCCGGGATACCATGAACACTGAAGCTTTCTTT